Below are 7 T cell receptor beta chains sequenced from a single sample in a study of shared clonotypes between healthy human individuals. Sequencing was performed with immunoSEQ multiplex PCR; in TCRdb, only in-frame clones are kept and a portion is missing. The sample consists of about 2.2 million clones, approximately 92% of them appearing once. CD8 cells regarded as naive lacked CD45RO, were positively chosen for CCR7, and omitted terminally differentiated effector memory CD45RA+ cells. Material: naive CD8+ T cells from PBMCs. These receptors all come from a man between 18 and 29 years old in good health. Some clones in this sample may be carry-over from other donors' samples.

J is TRBJ2-7 and V is TRBV2, with TRBD2 identical over 10 bases. Germline CDR1 is SNHLY and CDR2 is FYNNEI. V trimming: 4 bases; J trimming: 3 bases; junction bases outside the gene matches: 6. CDR3 size: 15 residues. CDR3 coding DNA: TGTGCCAGCAGTGTTAGCGGGAGGCCCCTCTACGAGCAGTACTTC. It translates to CASSVSGRPLYEQYF.

This chain links TRBV2 with TRBJ2-7; D is perhaps TRBD2 (6 bases). V was pared by 4 bases and J by 3 bases, with 13 bases between. CDR1 SNHLY and CDR2 FYNNEI come from the germline V gene. This CDR3 spans 14 amino acids. The CDR3 bases are TGTGCCAGCAGTGGGAGGGACGGAGGCTACGAGCAGTACTTC. This sequence encodes CASSGRDGGYEQYF.

Written as DNA, the CDR3 is TGCAGCGTTGACTATTCCCCGGGCCAGCCCCAGTTAGCTAACTATGGCTACACCTTC. It specifies CSVDYSPGQPQLANYGYTF. The chain has TRBV29-1 and TRBJ1-2; D remains ambiguous. V was shortened by 3 bases and J by 0 bases, with 26 bases between the two germline ends. Germline V gene lookup returns CDR1 SQVTM and CDR2 ANQGSEA. The CDR3 sequence is 19 residues long.

The chain is built from TRBV19 and TRBJ2-5; 7 bases are shared with TRBD1. With V trimmed by 7 bases and J by 7 bases, 12 bases remained unmatched. There are 14 residues in the CDR3. CDR1 and CDR2 (germline): LNHDA, SQIVND (reference sequence). The CDR3 nucleotides are TGTGCCAGTAACACCCGAAGGGGGCCTGGGACCCAGTACTTC. As protein: CASNTRRGPGTQYF.

V is TRBV18 and J is TRBJ1-5, with a possible D match to TRBD1 (6 bases). Trimming removed 6 bases from V and 8 bases from J, with 17 bases in between. The CDR3 is 14 residues long. Germline lookup yields CDR1 KGHSH and CDR2 LQKENI. The CDR3 region has the DNA TGTGCCAGCTCCCTAGTGGGGGGGGACAAGCCCCAGCATTTT. It translates to CASSLVGGDKPQHF.

The CDR3 DNA sequence: TGTGCCAGCAGCCCGGGACACGTCTACGGGGGCCAAGAGACCCAGTACTTC. Amino acids: CASSPGHVYGGQETQYF. V is TRBV5-8 and J is TRBJ2-5; D may be TRBD1 or TRBD2 (6 bases each). V was cut by 4 bases and J by 1 base, with 20 bases left in between. Germline CDR1 SGHTS, CDR2 YDEGEE. CDR3 length: 17 amino acids.

The rearrangement links TRBV9 to TRBJ1-2; D remains unclear. Germline assignment: CDR1 SGDLS and CDR2 YYNGEE. The V and J ends lost 3 bases and 4 bases respectively, with 16 bases between them. The CDR3 extends over 15 amino acids. CDR3 coding DNA: TGTGCCAGCAGCGAGGGAAGTAAGGGTGGCTATGGCTACACCTTC. It encodes CASSEGSKGGYGYTF.